The 29 T cell receptor beta chains in this list originate from one sample, sequenced in a study of blood T cell repertoires in COVID-19. Generated by immunoSEQ multiplex PCR, the TCRdb table keeps only in-frame clones and is missing some. The table records about 260,000 clones, 86% of them present only once. The specimen sequenced was PBMCs or T cells enriched from blood (not recorded which). Source of these receptors: a woman in her forties or fifties who had recovered from COVID-19.

This clone was found once. CDR3 loop: CASSTWANSNVLTF. CDR3 sequence (DNA): TGTGCCAGCAGCACATGGGCCAACTCCAACGTCCTGACTTTC. The chain joins TRBV5-6 to TRBJ2-6; D not resolved. V was shortened by 4 bases and J by 8 bases, with 13 bases between the two germline ends. Germline lookup yields CDR1 SGHDT and CDR2 YYEEEE. The CDR3 is 14 amino acids.

This chain links TRBV27 with TRBJ1-6; 7 bases agree with TRBD1. In germline, CDR1 is MNHEY, CDR2 SMNVEV (reference sequence). The CDR3 runs 14 residues. The junction had 6 bases not matched to a gene; V was cut back by 4 bases and J by 9 bases. CDR3 loop: CASSSGQHSSPLHF. The CDR3 DNA is TGTGCCAGCAGTTCGGGACAGCACAGTTCACCCCTCCACTTT.

Remarks on this clone: Its ends do not fully match the called genes, so a read error is possible. CDR3 nucleotides: TGTGCCAGCACACCCTCCGGGACAAATAATTCACCCCTCCACTTT. Translating gives CASTPSGTNNSPLHF. This chain joins TRBV18 and TRBJ1-6; possible D gene TRBD1, 6 bases. The CDR3 consists of 15 residues. Looked up from germline, CDR1 is KGHSH and CDR2 is LQKENI.

The chain is built from TRBV7-6 and TRBJ1-1; D is unclear. The CDR3 sequence is 14 residues long. The V end lost 0 bases, the J end lost 7 bases, and 12 bases lay between the germline ends. From germline, CDR1 is SGHVS and CDR2 FNYEAQ. The CDR3 nucleotides read TGTGCCAGCAGCTTAGCGAGTGGGCCTGGTGAAGCTTTCTTT. It yields the protein CASSLASGPGEAFF.

The V and J genes are TRBV5-6 and TRBJ1-5; the D gene is possibly TRBD1 (5 bases). Germline lookup yields CDR1 SGHDT and CDR2 YYEEEE. CDR3 size: 13 residues. V was pared by 2 bases and J by 5 bases, with 8 bases between. Here the CDR3 DNA reads TGTGCCAGCAGCTTCTGGGGGGATCAGCCCCAGCATTTT. Its protein is CASSFWGDQPQHF.

This chain links TRBV27 with TRBJ2-2, with D tentatively TRBD1 (6 bases). Between the trimmed V and J ends, which lost 6 bases and 1 base, there was a span of 21 bases. Germline V lookup: CDR1 MNHEY, CDR2 SMNVEV (reference sequence). The CDR3 runs to 18 residues. CDR3 sequence (DNA): TGTGCCAGCAGACCGGCGCCGGGTCCCAGGGGGAACACCGGGGAGCTGTTTTTT. Translating it yields CASRPAPGPRGNTGELFF.

This clone has a handful of counts. This chain joins TRBV4-2 and TRBJ2-1; 8 bases map to TRBD2. Germline V gene lookup returns CDR1 LGHNA and CDR2 YNFKEQ. Trimming cost V 0 bases and J 0 bases; bases outside gene matches: 4. The CDR3 has 17 amino acids. As DNA, the CDR3 is TGTGCCAGCAGCCAAGACGGGAGGGGAGGCTCCTACAATGAGCAGTTCTTC. Its translation is CASSQDGRGGSYNEQFF.

The genes are TRBV30 and TRBJ2-5, with D possibly TRBD2 on 5 matching bases. The V gene lost 0 bases and the J gene lost 2 bases, with 7 bases spanning the gap. CDR3 length equals 13 residues. CDR1 is GTSNPN, CDR2 SVGIG, per germline (reference sequence). CDR3 DNA sequence: TGTGCCTGGAGTGTGGGCGGGCAAGAGACCCAGTACTTC. This encodes CAWSVGGQETQYF.

The chain uses TRBV2 and TRBJ2-3; 8 bases fit TRBD2. The V gene end was trimmed by 4 bases and the J gene end by 5 bases; junction bases not matched to a gene: 8. The germline V gene encodes CDR1 SNHLY and CDR2 FYNNEI. CDR3 size: 15 residues. Here the CDR3 DNA reads TGTGCCAGCAGTGGAGCTAGCGGGCAAAGAGATACGCAGTATTTT. This codes for CASSGASGQRDTQYF.

The chain couples TRBV27 to TRBJ2-7, with D possibly TRBD1 on 5 matching bases. The CDR3 covers 14 residues. In germline, CDR1 is MNHEY, CDR2 SMNVEV (reference sequence). V was shortened by 1 base and J by 4 bases, with 11 bases between the two germline ends. The CDR3 protein is CASSLYGHRYEQYF. In DNA, the CDR3 is TGTGCCAGCAGTTTATACGGACACCGATACGAGCAGTACTTC.

This chain joins TRBV4-1 and TRBJ1-1, with TRBD1 matching over 8 bases. The CDR3 has 14 residues. V was clipped by 3 bases and J by 5 bases; unmatched bases: 5. Germline V gene data show CDR1 as MGHRA and CDR2 as YSYEKL. The CDR3 DNA reads as TGCGCCAGCAGCCACCCGACAGGGGTAACTGAAGCTTTCTTT. Translation gives CASSHPTGVTEAFF.

The V gene is TRBV5-4, the J gene TRBJ1-2, with D maybe TRBD1 (6 bases). Trimming left V 2 bases short and J 6 bases short, with 11 bases between. There are 13 residues in the CDR3. In germline, CDR1 is SGHNT, CDR2 YYREEE (reference sequence). The CDR3 sequence: CASSLIPGDGYTF. DNA for the CDR3: TGTGCCAGCAGCTTAATCCCAGGGGATGGCTACACCTTC.

The gene calls are TRBV7-2 and TRBJ1-5, with TRBD1 matching over 8 bases. This CDR3 region has 14 residues. Germline V CDR1 and CDR2: SGHTA, FQGNSA. The trim removed 5 bases at V and 7 bases at J, leaving 7 bases unmatched. The CDR3 is CASSHDRGSQPQHF. In DNA, the CDR3 is TGTGCCAGCAGCCATGACAGGGGAAGCCAGCCCCAGCATTTT.

The genes are TRBV10-3 and TRBJ2-2; D is possibly TRBD2 (5 bases). Germline V gene sequence: CDR1 ENHRY, CDR2 SYGVKD. V was trimmed by 7 bases and J by 1 base, leaving 13 bases between them. The CDR3 contains 15 residues. CDR3 in amino acids: CAINDPGLNTGELFF. CDR3 bases: TGTGCCATCAATGACCCTGGACTGAACACCGGGGAGCTGTTTTTT.

The chain uses TRBV5-5 and TRBJ2-5; 9 bases fit TRBD1. With V trimmed by 4 bases and J by 1 base, 8 bases remained unmatched. This CDR3 comprises 16 residues. CDR1 SGHKS and CDR2 YYEKEE come from the germline V gene (reference sequence). Here the CDR3 DNA reads TGTGCCAGCAGCCAAGGGACAGGGTCCCCCCAAGAGACCCAGTACTTC. Protein sequence: CASSQGTGSPQETQYF.

The chain couples TRBV4-1 to TRBJ2-1; D unresolved. V was shortened by 3 bases and J by 8 bases, with 11 bases between the two germline ends. Germline CDR1 and CDR2: MGHRA and YSYEKL. The CDR3 spans 13 residues. The CDR3 region is CASSHKTIYEQFF. CDR3 nucleotides: TGCGCCAGCAGCCATAAAACTATCTATGAGCAGTTCTTC.

The chain carries TRBV29-1 and TRBJ1-1; 9 bases align to TRBD1. Germline assignment: CDR1 SQVTM and CDR2 ANQGSEA. Losses at the gene ends were 3 bases for V and 3 bases for J; bases not matched to a gene: 8. The CDR3 sequence is 15 residues long. CDR3 sequence reads: CSVEARGTGYTEAFF. Written as DNA, the CDR3 is TGCAGCGTTGAGGCCCGTGGGACAGGGTACACTGAAGCTTTCTTT.

The chain uses TRBV4-3 and TRBJ2-1; unclear D gene. CDR1 and CDR2 from the germline V gene are LGHNA and YSLEER. The CDR3 totals 15 residues. V shed 0 bases and J shed 4 bases, with 10 bases lying between them. In nucleotides, the CDR3 is TGCGCCAGCAGCCAAGAAGCCTGGTTTTACAATGAGCAGTTCTTC. Its protein is CASSQEAWFYNEQFF.

The V call is TRBV4-1, the J call TRBJ2-1; 8 bases map to TRBD1. Germline V gene sequence: CDR1 MGHRA, CDR2 YSYEKL. The V gene end was trimmed by 3 bases and the J gene end by 8 bases; junction bases not matched to a gene: 9. The CDR3 contains 15 residues. The CDR3 nucleotides are TGCGCCAGCAGCCAGAACAGGGGGTCTAGCCATGAGCAGTTCTTC. It specifies CASSQNRGSSHEQFF.

This clone was observed a few times. The rearrangement joins TRBV5-1 to TRBJ1-1; the D gene is possibly TRBD1 (6 bases). With 4 bases removed from V and 4 bases from J, the gap between germline ends came to 8 bases. The CDR3 sequence is 12 residues long. Germline lookup yields CDR1 SGHRS and CDR2 YFSETQ. CDR3 nucleotides: TGCGCCAGCAGCGAACAGGGCACTGAAGCTTTCTTT. Translating gives CASSEQGTEAFF.

The chain links TRBV12-5 to TRBJ2-5; D remains ambiguous. V gave up 1 base and J gave up 5 bases, with 8 bases separating them. This CDR3 has 13 residues. CDR1 and CDR2 from the germline V gene are LGHNT and FRNRAP. CDR3 sequence reads: CASGLGGWETQYF. The CDR3 nucleotides are TGTGCTAGTGGTTTGGGCGGTTGGGAGACCCAGTACTTC.

The chain recombines TRBV3-1 (or the pseudogene TRBV3-2) with TRBJ2-7, with D perhaps matching TRBD2 (5 bases). This CDR3 has 15 amino acids. V shed 0 bases and J shed 4 bases, with 13 bases lying between them. Germline values: CDR1 LGHDT, CDR2 YNNKEL (reference sequence). The CDR3 reads CASSQDRYLAYEQYF. CDR3 DNA: TGTGCCAGCAGCCAAGATCGGTACCTAGCTTACGAGCAGTACTTC.

J is TRBJ1-2 and V is TRBV19; D unclear. Trimming removed 5 bases from V and 7 bases from J, with 17 bases in between. This CDR3 contains 14 residues. Germline CDR1 reads LNHDA; CDR2 reads SQIVND (reference sequence). The CDR3 DNA reads TGTGCCAGTAGTTCTCTGGGCAGGCTGAGTGGCTACACCTTC. It specifies CASSSLGRLSGYTF.

This clone was picked up a small number of times. The chain has TRBV5-1 and TRBJ1-2; TRBD1 matches 12 bases. This CDR3 contains 14 residues. The V segment lost 3 bases and the J segment 8 bases; nucleotides outside the gene matches: 5. Germline V gives CDR1 SGHRS, CDR2 YFSETQ. This chain's CDR3 is CASSSGQGAQGYTF. Written as DNA, the CDR3 is TGCGCCAGCAGCTCGGGACAGGGGGCTCAGGGCTACACCTTC.

The chain has TRBV24-1 and TRBJ2-3, with TRBD1 matching over 10 bases. Germline V CDR1 and CDR2: KGHDR, SFDVKD. The CDR3 spans 15 residues. The V gene end was trimmed by 5 bases and the J gene end by 4 bases; junction bases not matched to a gene: 5. CDR3 loop: CATSVGTGAADTQYF. In nucleotides, the CDR3 is TGTGCCACCAGTGTCGGGACAGGGGCGGCAGATACGCAGTATTTT.

This clone was observed a single time. The chain uses TRBV29-1 and TRBJ1-1; D gene uncertain. Per germline, CDR1 SQVTM and CDR2 ANQGSEA. V lost 6 bases to trimming and J lost 1 base, with 9 bases between them. The CDR3 spans 12 residues. The CDR3 sequence is CSVAKANTEAFF. CDR3 in DNA: TGCAGCGTAGCAAAAGCGAACACTGAAGCTTTCTTT.

V gene TRBV7-8 combines with J gene TRBJ1-4; D remains unclear. Germline CDR1 SGHVS, CDR2 FQNEAQ. The V end was cut by 2 bases, the J end by 7 bases, with 20 bases between. The CDR3 length is 17 residues. CDR3 coding DNA: TGTGCCAGCAGCTTAATTGTGAGGGAACGAGAATTTGAAAAACTGTTTTTT. Protein product: CASSLIVREREFEKLFF. Filled out from reference TRBV7-8 and TRBJ1-4, the complete variable domain reads GAGVSQSPRYKVAKRGQDVALRCDPISGHVSLFWYQQALGQGPEFLTYFQNEAQLDKSGLPSDRFFAERPEGSVSTLKIQRTQQEDSAVYLCASSLIVREREFEKLFFGSGTQLSVL.

This clone appeared once. This chain uses TRBV7-2 with TRBJ1-5, with a tentative D call TRBD1 (6 bases). In germline, CDR1 is SGHTA, CDR2 FQGNSA. The CDR3 extends over 15 amino acids. V was trimmed by 2 bases and J by 4 bases, leaving 12 bases between them. Here the CDR3 DNA reads TGTGCCAGCAGCTTATCAGGGGCGTGGAATCAGCCCCAGCATTTT. Translation: CASSLSGAWNQPQHF.

The chain recombines TRBV11-2 with TRBJ2-3; TRBD2 is a possible D gene (5 bases). This CDR3 spans 16 amino acids. V lost 5 bases and J 0 bases, leaving 15 bases between the germline ends. The germline V gene encodes CDR1 SGHAT and CDR2 FQNNGV. CDR3 nucleotides: TGTGCCAGCAGCCCCGGAGCGGAGTTAAGCACAGATACGCAGTATTTT. This gives the protein CASSPGAELSTDTQYF.